A selection of T cell receptor beta chains follows, all from one sample in a study of blood T cell repertoires in COVID-19. Produced via immunoSEQ multiplex PCR; TCRdb's table is partial and in-frame only. In the table there are about 300,000 clones, 65% to 90% of which are singletons. The sequenced sample was PBMCs or T cells enriched from blood (not recorded which). All receptors derive from a man aged 30-40 years who had recovered from COVID-19. CDR3s include the opening cysteine and the closing phenylalanine or tryptophan.

TRBV4-1,TRBJ2-7,CASSLGTGSYEQYF
TRBV5-6,TRBJ2-3,CASSLDSTGGTYTDTQYF
TRBV6-2/TRBV6-3,TRBJ2-5,CASSTDRGGETQYF
TRBV5-6,TRBJ1-6,CASSFGDRTRSPLHF
TRBV5-6,TRBJ2-7,CASGLSEVWPYEQYF
TRBV6-5,TRBJ1-2,CASHWDSSNYGYTF
TRBV5-1,TRBJ1-1,CASSLAFGGQTTEAFF
TRBV28,TRBJ1-1,CASSGDFNTEAFF
TRBV4-1,TRBJ2-5,CASSLQGAKGETQYF
TRBV18,TRBJ2-2,CASSKSPPPYVSGELFF
TRBV28,TRBJ2-4,CATYPQGGRKIQYF
TRBV6-5,TRBJ1-1,CASSYLPGVMNTEAFF
TRBV5-4,TRBJ2-5,CASRAGVAETQYF
TRBV5-5,TRBJ1-1,CASSFHREAFF
TRBV3-1/TRBV3-2,TRBJ2-5,CASSERRTVQETQYF
TRBV6-1,TRBJ2-6,CASSATTGGGANVLTF
TRBV28,TRBJ1-1,CASNGLETEAFF
TRBV7-6,TRBJ2-1,CASSPTPSGHKGNEQFF
TRBV7-9,TRBJ2-2,CASSSPGTSNTGELFF
TRBV30,TRBJ1-4,CAWSPDRPNEKLFF
TRBV12-3/TRBV12-4,TRBJ2-1,CASTVDYYNEQFF
TRBV14,TRBJ2-3,CASSYGQGRTDTQYF
TRBV6-5,TRBJ2-7,CASSPYEQYF
TRBV2,TRBJ1-4,CASSESGVNEKLFF
TRBV15,TRBJ2-7,CATSITSGGGSYEQYF
TRBV11-2,TRBJ2-2,CASPTGGELFF
TRBV7-8,TRBJ1-1,CASSFRVKNTEAFF
TRBV5-1,TRBJ2-1,CASSRTSDSSYNEQFF
TRBV5-1,TRBJ2-2,CASSLANREIGELFF
TRBV19,TRBJ1-1,CASSLNRDMNTEAFF
TRBV7-6,TRBJ1-3,CVTWDILSGNTIYF
TRBV2,TRBJ1-1,CASSGDLNTEAFF
TRBV11-3,TRBJ1-2,CASSLDPGMGGYGYTF
TRBV18,TRBJ1-4,CASSGQGATNEKLFF
TRBV5-1,TRBJ1-1,CASSRTGDTEAFF
TRBV9,TRBJ2-5,CASTAGTGLQETQYF
TRBV2,TRBJ2-3,CASSGGTSGGNTQYF
TRBV7-2,TRBJ2-2,CASSKTRGPDTGELFF
TRBV7-9,TRBJ1-1,CASSLEGTAQNTEAFF
TRBV6-5,TRBJ2-3,CASGGVTDTQYF
TRBV7-9,TRBJ2-7,CASSLGHTRYEQYF
TRBV18,TRBJ2-1,CASSLLPAGDYNEQFF
TRBV28,TRBJ1-5,CASSFGGPQPQHF
TRBV4-2,TRBJ1-5,CASSQYRQEAGQPQHF
TRBV5-6,TRBJ1-1,CASSRGSTEAFF
TRBV7-8,TRBJ2-1,CASSLLAGGLNEQFF
TRBV18,TRBJ1-4,CASSPEGQGFGEKLFF
TRBV9,TRBJ1-1,CASSVNPAAEAFF
TRBV18,TRBJ2-7,CASSPAGEAYEQYF
TRBV6-5,TRBJ2-2,CASKGSGAGELFF
TRBV5-1,TRBJ2-7,CASGQSVGLFSYEQYF
TRBV6-5,TRBJ1-5,CASSYSDSGQPQHF
TRBV6-4,TRBJ1-3,CASGGGGPVNGNTIYF
TRBV9,TRBJ1-1,CASNKNTEAFF